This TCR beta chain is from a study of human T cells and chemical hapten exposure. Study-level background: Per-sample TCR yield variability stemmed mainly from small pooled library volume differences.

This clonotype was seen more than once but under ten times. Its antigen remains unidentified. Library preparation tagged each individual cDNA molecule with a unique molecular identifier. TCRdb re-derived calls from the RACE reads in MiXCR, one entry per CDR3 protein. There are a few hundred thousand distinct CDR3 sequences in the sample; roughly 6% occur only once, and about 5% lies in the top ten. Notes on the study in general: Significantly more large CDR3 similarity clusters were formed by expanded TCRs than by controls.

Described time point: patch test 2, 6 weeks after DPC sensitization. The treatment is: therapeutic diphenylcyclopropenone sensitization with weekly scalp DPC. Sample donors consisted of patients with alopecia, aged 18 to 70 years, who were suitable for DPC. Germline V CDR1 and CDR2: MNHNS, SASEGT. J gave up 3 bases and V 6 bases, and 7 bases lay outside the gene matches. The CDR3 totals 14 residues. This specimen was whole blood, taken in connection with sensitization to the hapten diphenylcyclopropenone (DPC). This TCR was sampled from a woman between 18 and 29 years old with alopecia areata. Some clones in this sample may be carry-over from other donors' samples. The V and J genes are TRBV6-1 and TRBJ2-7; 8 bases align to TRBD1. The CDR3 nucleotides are TGTGCCAGCAGGTCCGGGACAGGAATCTACGAGCAGTACTTC. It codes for CASRSGTGIYEQYF.